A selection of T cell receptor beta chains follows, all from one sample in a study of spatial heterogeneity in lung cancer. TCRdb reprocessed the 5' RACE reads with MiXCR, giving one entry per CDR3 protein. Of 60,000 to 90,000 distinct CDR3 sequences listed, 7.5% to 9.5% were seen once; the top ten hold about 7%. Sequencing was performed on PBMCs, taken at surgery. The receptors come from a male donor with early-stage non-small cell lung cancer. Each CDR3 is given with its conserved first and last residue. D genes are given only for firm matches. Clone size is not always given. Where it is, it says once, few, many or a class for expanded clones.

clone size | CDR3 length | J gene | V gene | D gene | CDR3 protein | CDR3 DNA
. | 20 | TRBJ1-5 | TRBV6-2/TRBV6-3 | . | CASSYEGHFPPERSNQPQHF | TGTGCCAGCAGTTACGAAGGGCATTTTCCGCCCGAGAGGAGCAATCAGCCCCAGCATTTT
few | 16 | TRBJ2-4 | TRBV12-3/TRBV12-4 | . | CASSRGLNLAKNIQYF | TGTGCCAGCAGTAGGGGGTTAAACCTAGCCAAAAACATTCAGTACTTC
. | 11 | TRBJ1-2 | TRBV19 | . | CASSYGYGYTF | TGTGCCAGTAGTTATGGGTATGGCTACACCTTC
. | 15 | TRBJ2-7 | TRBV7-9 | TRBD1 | CASSLIPGQEREQYF | TGTGCCAGCAGCTTAATCCCGGGACAGGAACGCGAGCAGTACTTC
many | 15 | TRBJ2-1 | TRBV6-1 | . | CASSDPRGRYNEQFF | TGTGCCAGCAGTGACCCAAGAGGGAGATACAATGAGCAGTTCTTC
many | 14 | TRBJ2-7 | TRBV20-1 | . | CSANGGRLNYEQYF | TGCAGTGCTAATGGTGGGAGGCTGAACTACGAGCAGTACTTC
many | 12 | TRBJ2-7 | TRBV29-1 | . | CSVHGPGPEQYF | TGCAGCGTCCATGGGCCAGGGCCTGAGCAGTACTTC
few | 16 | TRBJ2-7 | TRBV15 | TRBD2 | CATSREQLAGEYEQYF | TGTGCCACCAGCAGAGAGCAACTAGCGGGAGAATACGAGCAGTACTTC
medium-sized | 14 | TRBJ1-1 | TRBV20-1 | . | CSASSLVMNTEAFF | TGCAGTGCTAGTTCCCTAGTCATGAACACTGAAGCTTTCTTT
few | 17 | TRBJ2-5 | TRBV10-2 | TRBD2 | CASWGLAGGALSETQYF | TGCGCCAGCTGGGGACTAGCGGGAGGGGCCCTTTCAGAGACCCAGTACTTC
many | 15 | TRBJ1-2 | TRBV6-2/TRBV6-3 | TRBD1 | CASSYGTEDLDGYTF | TGTGCCAGCAGTTATGGGACAGAAGACTTAGATGGCTACACCTTC
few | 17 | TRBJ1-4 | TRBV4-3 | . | CASSQGLPASYNEKLFF | TGCGCCAGCAGCCAAGGCCTCCCGGCGAGCTATAATGAAAAACTGTTTTTT
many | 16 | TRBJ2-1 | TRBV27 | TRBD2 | CASSLTGTSGAGEQFF | TGTGCCAGCAGTCTAACCGGGACTAGCGGGGCCGGGGAGCAGTTCTTC
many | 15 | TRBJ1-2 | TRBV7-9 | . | CASRISGRINYGYTF | TGTGCCAGCAGAATTTCGGGGCGGATTAACTATGGCTACACCTTC
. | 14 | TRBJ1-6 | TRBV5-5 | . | CASSFGGSHSPLHF | TGTGCCAGCAGCTTTGGGGGGTCGCATTCACCCCTCCACTTT
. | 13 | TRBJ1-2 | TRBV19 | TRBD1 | CATRTGRNYGYTF | TGTGCCACCAGGACAGGGAGAAACTATGGCTACACCTTC
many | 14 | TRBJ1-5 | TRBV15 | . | CATSRVRGHQPQHF | TGTGCCACCAGCAGAGTCCGGGGACATCAGCCCCAGCATTTT
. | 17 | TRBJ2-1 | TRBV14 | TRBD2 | CASSQASGSNFYNEQFF | TGTGCCAGCAGCCAAGCTAGCGGGAGTAATTTCTACAATGAGCAGTTCTTC
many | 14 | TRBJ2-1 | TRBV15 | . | CATAGGPRGNEQFF | TGTGCCACCGCCGGAGGGCCAAGGGGAAATGAGCAGTTCTTC
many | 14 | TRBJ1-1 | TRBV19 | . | CASRIQGRGTEAFF | TGTGCCAGTAGAATTCAAGGGAGAGGCACTGAAGCTTTCTTT
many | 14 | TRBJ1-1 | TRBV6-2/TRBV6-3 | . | CASSYSTVNTEAFF | TGTGCCAGCAGTTACTCGACCGTGAACACTGAAGCTTTCTTT
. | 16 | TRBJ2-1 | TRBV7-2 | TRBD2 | CASSLASGSSYNEQFF | TGTGCCAGCAGCTTGGCTAGCGGGAGCTCCTACAATGAGCAGTTCTTC
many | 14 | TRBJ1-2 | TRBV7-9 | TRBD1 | CASSLGTGRDGYTF | TGTGCCAGCAGCCTCGGGACAGGAAGGGATGGCTACACCTTC
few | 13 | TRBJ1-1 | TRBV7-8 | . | CASSLTPNTEAFF | TGTGCCAGCAGCTTAACACCGAACACTGAAGCTTTCTTT
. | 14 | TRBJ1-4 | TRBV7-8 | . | CASSLRVANEKLFF | TGTGCCAGCAGCTTAAGGGTAGCTAATGAAAAACTGTTTTTT